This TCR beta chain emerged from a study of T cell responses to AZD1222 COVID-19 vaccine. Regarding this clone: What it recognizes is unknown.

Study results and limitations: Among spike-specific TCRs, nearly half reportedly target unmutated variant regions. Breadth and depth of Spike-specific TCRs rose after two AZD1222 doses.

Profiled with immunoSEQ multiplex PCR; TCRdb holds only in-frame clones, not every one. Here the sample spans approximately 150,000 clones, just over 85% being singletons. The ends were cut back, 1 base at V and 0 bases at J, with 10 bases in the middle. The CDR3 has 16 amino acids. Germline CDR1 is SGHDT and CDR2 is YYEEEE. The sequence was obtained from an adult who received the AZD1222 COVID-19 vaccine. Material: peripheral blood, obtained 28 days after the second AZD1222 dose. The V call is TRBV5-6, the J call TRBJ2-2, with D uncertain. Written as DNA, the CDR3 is TGTGCCAGCAGCTTGACCCCACAAACGAACACCGGGGAGCTGTTTTTT. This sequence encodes CASSLTPQTNTGELFF. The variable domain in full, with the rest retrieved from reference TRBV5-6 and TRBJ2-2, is DAGVTQSPTHLIKTRGQQVTLRCSPKSGHDTVSWYQQALGQGPQFIFQYYEEEERQRGNFPDRFSGHQFPNYSSELNVNALLLGDSALYLCASSLTPQTNTGELFFGEGSRLTVL.